One and the same sample provided the 10 T cell receptor beta chains below, sequenced in a study of a mutant IDH1 vaccine in newly diagnosed glioma. Data came from immunoSEQ multiplex PCR; TCRdb stores just in-frame clones and leaves some out. Here the sample spans about 92,000 clones, around four fifths being singletons. Time point of the sample: baseline, week 1 (first vaccination visit). Treatment reported: pre-vaccination baseline after standard-of-care therapy. Sequenced material: PBMCs, taken from a glioma patient treated with radiotherapy, temozolomide or both. The receptors here all came from a woman in her forties or fifties with glioma.

The chain's CDR3 is CASSIGGRINQPQHF. CDR3 bases: TGTGCCAGTAGTATAGGAGGACGGATTAATCAGCCCCAGCATTTT. V is TRBV19 and J is TRBJ1-5; unclear D gene. Germline-derived CDR1 and CDR2 are LNHDA and SQIVND (reference sequence). The CDR3 loop spans 15 amino acids. Trimming removed 1 base from V and 4 bases from J, with 11 bases in between.

The chain links TRBV19 to TRBJ1-2, with 11 bases fitting TRBD1. V was pared by 5 bases and J by 4 bases, with 6 bases of the junction left unmatched. Germline V gene lookup returns CDR1 LNHDA and CDR2 SQIVND (reference sequence). The CDR3 runs to 15 residues. The CDR3 bases are TGTGCCAGTAGTCGGGACAGGGGGACGGGCTATGGCTACACCTTC. It is translated as CASSRDRGTGYGYTF.

The V gene is TRBV30, the J gene TRBJ1-5, with D possibly being TRBD1 (6 bases). CDR1 is GTSNPN and CDR2 is SVGIG in the germline V gene (reference sequence). Trimming took off 0 bases at V and 6 bases at J, with 12 bases between the two ends. The CDR3 sequence is 14 residues long. CDR3 amino acids: CAWSVLGGAQPQHF. As DNA, the CDR3 is TGTGCCTGGAGTGTACTAGGGGGGGCTCAGCCCCAGCATTTT.

V is TRBV6-6 and J is TRBJ2-5; 7 bases fit TRBD1. V dropped 8 bases and J dropped 4; count of bases not matched to a gene: 4. CDR3 length: 12 amino acids. Germline V lookup: CDR1 MNHNY, CDR2 SVGAGI (reference sequence). This CDR3 reads CASRRGSETQYF. For the CDR3, the DNA is TGTGCCAGCCGCAGGGGGTCAGAGACCCAGTACTTC.

This chain uses TRBV9 with TRBJ1-4, with 10 bases lining up with TRBD1. Unmatched junction bases numbered 7, after V lost 0 bases and J lost 8 bases. Germline values: CDR1 SGDLS, CDR2 YYNGEE. The CDR3 is made up of 16 amino acids. CDR3 DNA sequence: TGTGCCAGCAGCGTAGGGGGGACAGGGGTGGCCGAAAAACTGTTTTTT. The encoded protein is CASSVGGTGVAEKLFF.

The chain links TRBV5-1 to TRBJ2-1; a weak D match, TRBD1 (6 bases). Germline CDR1 and CDR2: SGHRS and YFSETQ. The germline V and J ends were trimmed by 2 bases and 1 base, with 7 bases remaining between them. The CDR3 spans 14 residues. The CDR3 region is CASSLRGSYNEQFF. CDR3 DNA sequence: TGCGCCAGCAGCTTAAGGGGGTCCTACAATGAGCAGTTCTTC.

The chain is built from TRBV5-5 and TRBJ1-1; no definite D call. Germline CDR1 is SGHKS and CDR2 is YYEKEE (reference sequence). Trimming took 4 bases from V and 6 from J, leaving 19 bases between them. The CDR3 loop spans 15 amino acids. The CDR3 is CASSQSASKEAEAFF. In DNA form, the CDR3 reads TGTGCCAGCAGCCAATCCGCTTCAAAAGAGGCTGAAGCTTTCTTT.

The chain joins TRBV5-4 to TRBJ1-2, with TRBD1 identical over 12 bases. The germline CDR1 and CDR2 sequences are SGHNT and YYREEE (reference sequence). The CDR3 totals 15 residues. Trimming took 5 bases from V and 7 from J; bases not matched to a gene: 9. In DNA form, the CDR3 reads TGTGCCAGCAGTCTGGGGAGGGACAGGGGGCTTGGCTACACCTTC. Protein: CASSLGRDRGLGYTF.

The genes are TRBV9 and TRBJ2-3; TRBD1 matches at 7 bases. Trimming at V came to 4 bases and at J to 0 bases, leaving 8 bases not matched to a gene. This CDR3 is built from 16 residues. The germline V gene has CDR1 SGDLS and CDR2 YYNGEE. The CDR3 DNA reads TGTGCCAGCAGCTTAAGAAACAGGGGAAGCACAGATACGCAGTATTTT. Amino acid sequence: CASSLRNRGSTDTQYF.

The chain employs TRBV30 and TRBJ1-2, with D perhaps TRBD1 (5 bases). CDR1 GTSNPN and CDR2 SVGIG come from the germline V gene (reference sequence). Trimming removed 0 bases from V and 4 bases from J, with 15 bases in between. The CDR3 spans 15 residues. The CDR3 loop reads CAWSVRRGAAYGYTF. CDR3 nucleotide sequence: TGTGCCTGGAGTGTACGGCGCGGGGCAGCCTATGGCTACACCTTC.